The present TCR beta chain was sequenced within a study of shared clonotypes between healthy human individuals. Findings and caveats of the study: Limitation of the genetic and exposure-history diversity represented came from the few donors. Tissues were not sampled, only blood, and their repertoires likely differ. Compared with clonotypes that all four donors shared, non-shared clonotypes had lower generation probabilities.

Participating donors were healthy, HIV-negative adults free of recent acute infections or vaccinations. In regard to this clone: What it binds is not known.

The method was immunoSEQ multiplex PCR; TCRdb's version includes in-frame clones alone and lacks a portion of them. Of some 350,000 clones in the sample, about 74% were seen once. CDR1 SGHVS and CDR2 FNYEAQ come from the germline V gene. Trimming took 2 bases from V and 5 from J, leaving 16 bases between them. The CDR3 has 15 amino acids. This receptor was identified in a man aged 30-40 years in good health. The chain has TRBV7-6 and TRBJ2-7, with D tentatively TRBD2 (6 bases). Source material: memory CD4+ T cells sorted from blood. As for subset: CD45RA-negative fraction. Written as DNA, the CDR3 is TGTGCCAGCAGCTTAAAGCTCGCCAGGGAGGACGAGCAGTACTTC. It translates to CASSLKLAREDEQYF.